This is a list of T cell receptor beta chains from one sample in a study of cytomegalovirus exposure and HLA in healthy donors. TCRdb's copy holds only in-frame clones and misses some; the assay was immunoSEQ multiplex PCR. The sample has roughly 300,000 clones; about nine tenths are singletons. The specimen sequenced was PBMCs. The origin of the receptors is a woman aged 18-30 years in good health and CMV-seronegative. The CDR3 runs from the conserved cysteine through the conserved F or W. A D gene is named only where the DNA matches it firmly. For some rows the clone size is stated as once, few or many, or as a class when expanded; others skip it.

V	D	size	J	DNA	CDR3
TRBV5-1	.	.	TRBJ2-7	TGCGCCAGCCAAGCGCCAGGGGCTACCTACGAGCAGTACTTC	CASQAPGATYEQYF
TRBV27	.	.	TRBJ2-7	TGTGCCAGCACCAAACCGGAGGTCGGGTCCTACGAGCAGTACTTC	CASTKPEVGSYEQYF
TRBV4-2	.	.	TRBJ2-7	TGTGCCAGCAGCCAAGATTGGAGTAACGAGCAGTACTTC	CASSQDWSNEQYF
TRBV28	.	.	TRBJ2-3	TGTGCCAGCAGACCAGGTAGCACAGATACGCAGTATTTT	CASRPGSTDTQYF
TRBV30	.	.	TRBJ1-4	TGTGCCTGGCGTGCCCTCGGGGTGGGGGAGGTGTATGAAAAACTGTTTTTT	CAWRALGVGEVYEKLFF
TRBV7-3	.	once	TRBJ2-2	TGTGCCAGCAGCTTAGTAAGCGGGAACACCGGGGAGCTGTTTTTT	CASSLVSGNTGELFF
TRBV19	TRBD1	few	TRBJ2-7	TGTGCCAGTAGGTCCGGACAGGCGTCCTACGAGCAGTACTTC	CASRSGQASYEQYF
TRBV2	.	.	TRBJ2-6	TGTGCCAGCAGTGAAACAGGGTCTGGGGCCAACGTCCTGACTTTC	CASSETGSGANVLTF
TRBV27	TRBD2	.	TRBJ2-1	TGTGCCAGCAGTCGACTAGCGGGAGGGGGGGACTACAATGAGCAGTTCTTC	CASSRLAGGGDYNEQFF
TRBV29-1	.	.	TRBJ2-7	TGCAGCGTCTCATCAGGCTACGAGCAGTACTTC	CSVSSGYEQYF
TRBV6-5	.	.	TRBJ2-7	TGTGCCAGCAGTTACTCCGGGACTTCTTCCTACGAGCAGTACTTC	CASSYSGTSSYEQYF
TRBV7-2	.	.	TRBJ2-3	TGTGCCAGCAGCCCCCCAGTTTGGGCGGGAGATACGCAGTATTTT	CASSPPVWAGDTQYF
TRBV11-1	.	.	TRBJ2-3	TGTGCCAGCAGCGTCGGGAGCCATCCAGATACGCAGTATTTT	CASSVGSHPDTQYF
TRBV27	.	.	TRBJ1-1	TGTGCCAGCAAAACAGGGAGCGATAACACTGAAGCTTTCTTT	CASKTGSDNTEAFF
TRBV5-4	TRBD2	.	TRBJ2-3	TGTGCCAGCAGCCCTCGGACTAGCGGGAACCCAGATACGCAGTATTTT	CASSPRTSGNPDTQYF
TRBV9	TRBD2	.	TRBJ2-7	TGTGCCAGCAGCCTTCTAGCGGACTCCTACGAGCAGTACTTC	CASSLLADSYEQYF
TRBV29-1	TRBD1	.	TRBJ2-1	TGCAGCGTACGAGGGACAGCCTACAATGAGCAGTTCTTC	CSVRGTAYNEQFF
TRBV4-1	.	.	TRBJ2-5	TGCGCCAGCAGCCAAGTGGTCAGGGTGGAGACCCAGTACTTC	CASSQVVRVETQYF
TRBV30	.	.	TRBJ2-3	TGTGCCTGGAGTGAAGGGGCCGCAGATACGCAGTATTTT	CAWSEGAADTQYF
TRBV5-4	TRBD2	.	TRBJ2-3	TGTGCCAGCAGCGCCCAATTAGCGGGAGTTCGCACAGATACGCAGTATTTT	CASSAQLAGVRTDTQYF
TRBV27	.	once	TRBJ1-4	TGTGCCAGCAGTTTACTTCCAGGGAAGGAAAAACTGTTTTTT	CASSLLPGKEKLFF
TRBV27	.	.	TRBJ2-1	TGTGCCAGCAGTTTATTGACCAGGGCCTCCTACAATGAGCAGTTCTTC	CASSLLTRASYNEQFF
TRBV6-5	TRBD1	.	TRBJ2-2	TGTGCCAGCAGCCCCGGGACAGCGAACACCGGGGAGCTGTTTTTT	CASSPGTANTGELFF
TRBV19	.	.	TRBJ1-2	TGTGCCAGTAGAGGAGCTAACTATGGCTACACCTTC	CASRGANYGYTF
TRBV7-3	TRBD2	.	TRBJ2-5	TGTGCCAGCAGCCCGCGGACTAGCGGGAGGGAGGAGACCCAGTACTTC	CASSPRTSGREETQYF
TRBV7-2	.	few	TRBJ2-7	TGTGCCAGCAGCCGGACTTCCGAGCAGTACTTC	CASSRTSEQYF
TRBV15	.	.	TRBJ2-1	TGTGCCACCAGCAGAGCGGGGGTTGATGAGCAGTTCTTC	CATSRAGVDEQFF
TRBV5-1	TRBD2	once	TRBJ2-3	TGCGCCAGCAGCGCAACTAGCGGGAGCCGTAGCACAGATACGCAGTATTTT	CASSATSGSRSTDTQYF
TRBV21-1	.	.	TRBJ2-7	TGTGCCAGCAGCAAGGGGCTACCGTCGGATCTCGAGCAGTACTTC	CASSKGLPSDLEQYF
TRBV19	.	.	TRBJ2-7	TGTGCCAGTAGTAAATGGGCGGGCGGCCCCTCCGCCGACGAGCAGTACTTC	CASSKWAGGPSADEQYF
TRBV5-4	TRBD1	.	TRBJ1-4	TGTGCCAGCAGCTCTGGGACAGCTCTGAATGAAAAACTGTTTTTT	CASSSGTALNEKLFF
TRBV7-9	TRBD2	.	TRBJ2-7	TGTGCCAGCAGCAGGGAAGCGGGGGTCGGGCAGTACTTC	CASSREAGVGQYF
TRBV19	.	.	TRBJ1-5	TGTGCCAGTAGTAGGACAGCGAACTCGGCTAGCAATCAGCCCCAGCATTTT	CASSRTANSASNQPQHF
TRBV25-1	.	.	TRBJ2-2	TGTGCCAGCCGTCCCCGGGTTAATGCGAACACCGGGGAGCTGTTTTTT	CASRPRVNANTGELFF
TRBV1	.	.	TRBJ2-3	TGCACCAGCAGCCAAGATGGACTAGCGGGAACCAGCACAGATACGCAGTATTTT	CTSSQDGLAGTSTDTQYF
TRBV4-1	TRBD1	.	TRBJ2-7	TGCGCCAGCAGCCCAACCCCGGGACAGGGCTACGAGCAGTACTTC	CASSPTPGQGYEQYF
TRBV5-1	TRBD2	.	TRBJ2-1	TGCGCCAGCGGGACTAGCGGGAGATCCGATGAGCAGTTCTTC	CASGTSGRSDEQFF
TRBV29-1	.	.	TRBJ2-7	TGCAGCGTTGTCGGGAGCTCCTACGAGCAGTACTTC	CSVVGSSYEQYF
TRBV4-1	TRBD2	.	TRBJ2-7	TGCGCCAGCAGCCAAGAATTGGAGCGGGGCTACGAGCAGTACTTC	CASSQELERGYEQYF
TRBV27	TRBD2	.	TRBJ2-2	TGTGCCAGCAGTTACGCGGGAGGGCCAGTTGACACCGGGGAGCTGTTTTTT	CASSYAGGPVDTGELFF
TRBV5-6	TRBD1	.	TRBJ2-5	TGTGCCAGCAGCACAGACAGGGGCGTTAGGGAGACCCAGTACTTC	CASSTDRGVRETQYF
TRBV28	TRBD2	.	TRBJ2-7	TGTGCCAGCAGTTTAGTATCTAGCGGGCCCCAGAGCTCCTACGAGCAGTACTTC	CASSLVSSGPQSSYEQYF
TRBV28	TRBD2	.	TRBJ2-7	TGTGCCAGCAGTCCCGAGGGGCCTCTAGCGGGGGAGCAGTACTTC	CASSPEGPLAGEQYF
TRBV7-2	TRBD1	.	TRBJ2-7	TGTGCCAGCAGCCCAGGCGTAGGACAGGGGGCCTACGAGCAGTACTTC	CASSPGVGQGAYEQYF
TRBV7-2	.	.	TRBJ1-1	TGTGCCAGCAGCTTAATGGTAGGGACAGAAGCTTTCTTT	CASSLMVGTEAFF
TRBV10-3	.	.	TRBJ2-7	TGTGCCATCAGTATGTTAGCGGAGGCCTACGAGCAGTACTTC	CAISMLAEAYEQYF
TRBV28	.	few	TRBJ2-1	TGTGCCAGCAGTTTACTTCGCCCGAGCGAGCAGTTCTTC	CASSLLRPSEQFF
TRBV7-2	.	.	TRBJ1-2	TGTGCCAGCAGCCCCTTTCGGGGGGCGCAGGATGGCTACACCTTC	CASSPFRGAQDGYTF
TRBV2	TRBD2	.	TRBJ2-7	TGTGCCAGCGACCGGACTAGCGGGGTGAGTGAGCAGTACTTC	CASDRTSGVSEQYF
TRBV4-3	.	.	TRBJ2-3	TGCGCCAGCAGCCAAGATCGGGGAGGAGAGGCAGATACGCAGTATTTT	CASSQDRGGEADTQYF
TRBV18	TRBD1	few	TRBJ2-7	TGTGCCAGCTCACCAACGAGACAGGGGGCGGGGGAGCAGTACTTC	CASSPTRQGAGEQYF
TRBV5-1	.	once	TRBJ2-3	TGCGCCAGCAGCTTGGCGGCAGGGCGGTACACAGATACGCAGTATTTT	CASSLAAGRYTDTQYF
TRBV25-1	.	.	TRBJ2-2	TGTGCCAGCAGTGGAGGGACACCGGGACCTACCGGGGAGCTGTTTTTT	CASSGGTPGPTGELFF
TRBV6-6	.	.	TRBJ1-2	TGTGCCAGCAGTTACCTGGGCGACTATGGCTACACCTTC	CASSYLGDYGYTF
TRBV5-1	TRBD2	.	TRBJ2-2	TGCGCCAGTGGGACTAGCGCGAACACCGGGGAGCTGTTTTTT	CASGTSANTGELFF
TRBV6-4	TRBD2	.	TRBJ2-3	TGTGCCAGCAGCCGGACTAGCGGGGAAGCAGATACGCAGTATTTT	CASSRTSGEADTQYF
TRBV7-2	.	.	TRBJ1-2	TGTGCCAGCAGCTTAAAACAGGGTCTGGATGGCTACACCTTC	CASSLKQGLDGYTF
TRBV15	.	.	TRBJ2-7	TGTGCCACCAGCAGAGCTCAACTGGGGGGCTACGAGCAGTACTTC	CATSRAQLGGYEQYF